This paragraph covers one TCR beta chain sequence. This sample is drawn from a study of blood T cells in healthy people across ages. Germline-derived CDR1 and CDR2 are SGHAT and FQNNGV. The CDR3 is 14 residues long. J was trimmed by 10 bases and V by 3 bases; bases with no gene match: 11. Sample-barcoded 5' priming and a J-beta primer mix drove a second PCR of about 6 to 11 cycles. TCRdb used MiXCR to reprocess the 5' RACE reads, holding one entry per CDR3 protein. The sample includes about 1.8 million distinct CDR3 sequences, roughly 50% of them seen just once. The source is a woman in her thirties or forties in good health. Sequenced sample: blood. This chain uses TRBV11-2 with TRBJ2-7; 8 bases match TRBD2. The CDR3 protein is CASSLGLGPSEQYF. The CDR3 DNA is TGTGCCAGCAGCTTGGGACTAGGCCCGAGCGAACAGTACTTC.